Sequencing of this TCR beta chain was carried out in a study of T cells in localized non-small cell lung cancer. Broader study findings: Appearing in adjacent lung were a median about 57 of the top 100 tumor clones. A denser population of T cells in blood accompanied longer overall survival.

The germline V gene encodes CDR1 SNHLY and CDR2 FYNNEI. The V gene lost 3 bases and the J gene lost 5 bases, with 14 bases spanning the gap. CDR3 size: 14 residues. About this clone itself: The target antigen is unknown.

Measured with immunoSEQ multiplex PCR; TCRdb has only the in-frame clones, and not every one. Seen here are tens of thousands of clones, around 86% observed once, and the top ten hold about 6.6%. Sequencing was performed on peripheral blood, taken before any cancer treatment. The chain has TRBV2 and TRBJ2-7; no clear D. This clonotype originated in a woman aged 18-49 years with stage III lung adenocarcinoma. The CDR3 nucleotides are TGTGCCAGCAGTGAGGGCTCCCCGAGGCACGAGCAGTACTTC. This encodes CASSEGSPRHEQYF.